This T cell receptor (beta chain) was recovered during a study of cytomegalovirus exposure and HLA in healthy donors. Study results and limitations: Most TCR sequences proved rare, with some public TCRs found in many donors. The authors confirmed in vitro that a few CMV-associated chains were specific for CMV antigens. The likely origin of a cluster of highly shared sequence variants was a sequencing artifact.

This clone has only a few counts. Antigen specificity is unknown. Those who donated were healthy bone marrow donors. This CDR3 has 14 amino acids. CDR1 is MDHEN, CDR2 SYDVKM, per germline. V was pared by 6 bases and J by 1 base, with 12 bases between. This PCR relied on a set of 60 Vbeta primers and 13 Jbeta primers. TCRdb's table, derived via immunoSEQ multiplex PCR, lists solely in-frame clones and lacks some. The table includes around 120,000 clones, around 71% detected once. The sample taken for sequencing was PBMCs. This chain connects TRBV28 to TRBJ1-1; D ambiguous. This clonotype originated in a woman aged 60-70 years in good health and CMV-seropositive. CDR3 protein: CASSPLVANTEAFF. The CDR3 region has the DNA TGTGCCAGCAGCCCGCTGGTAGCGAACACTGAAGCTTTCTTT. Variable domain in full (rest from reference TRBV28 and TRBJ1-1): DVKVTQSSRYLVKRTGEKVFLECVQDMDHENMFWYRQDPGLGLRLIYFSYDVKMKEKGDIPEGYSVSREKKERFSLILESASTNQTSMYLCASSPLVANTEAFFGQGTRLTVV.